This T cell receptor (beta chain) was obtained from a study of cytomegalovirus exposure and HLA in healthy donors. With regard to this clone: Its antigen is not identified.

Overall study findings and caveats: TRBV6-2, TRBV6-3 and some other V segments were unresolvable in 87-base-pair reads.

The CDR3 loop spans 16 amino acids. J was trimmed by 3 bases and V by 5 bases; bases with no gene match: 9. CDR1 is MNHNY, CDR2 SVGAGI, per germline (reference sequence). PCR employed 60 Vbeta and 13 Jbeta primers. Clones were read by immunoSEQ multiplex PCR, and TCRdb kept only the in-frame ones, dropping some. The sample holds about 68,000 clones, 81% seen once. Sequenced: PBMCs. This clonotype was obtained from a human donor in good health. The V call is TRBV6-6, the J call TRBJ2-7; 11 bases match TRBD2. The CDR3, as DNA: TGTGCCAGCAGTCCTCTGGGGGGACTAGCGGACTACGAGCAGTACTTC. Amino acid sequence: CASSPLGGLADYEQYF.